Reported below is one T cell receptor beta chain. There is no known antigen for this receptor. No quality values exist for individual bases; no much larger clone is one base distant. This entry belongs to a study of blood T cell repertoires in COVID-19 (dated by TCRdb to the early 2020s). Context from the whole study: Samples covering the acute and convalescent phases of COVID-19 were provided by collaborators in the United States, Italy and Spain. The prospective study material was composed of cDNA or gDNA derived from T cells, B-cell-depleted T cells, or PBMCs. The dataset comprised deeply sampled blood TCRbeta repertoires from subjects exposed to, actively infected with, or recovered from COVID-19. The repertoires were released in a freely available public database meant as a resource for research on the immune response to SARS-CoV-2. Samples came from the ongoing ImmuneRACE study (first 160 participants) plus 1,254 subjects from 6 global collaborators. Sample metadata almost always included a de-identified subject ID, COVID-19 status, age in years and sex. Where available, HLA class I and class II types were taken from metadata supplied by the sample provider and were not determined by assay-based typing.

Summary of the overall study and its limitations: How much clinical and demographic metadata was included differed by source and by participant, and the metadata was provided uncurated.

The immunoSEQ Assay, a bias-controlled multiplex PCR, was used to amplify TCRbeta CDR3 regions from genomic DNA. The source study handled its data this way. The number of nucleated cells in each sample was estimated by amplification of reference gene primers within the assay. To quantify the absolute abundance of each unique TCRbeta CDR3 rearrangement, sequence reads were collapsed and filtered. Productive Simpson clonality was computed per sample as the square root of Simpson's diversity index over productive rearrangements. TCRdb limited this immuneACCESS table to in-frame rearrangements with V and J called. A share of clones is missing; checked studies link under half to unresolved V genes, and the rest is unexplained. V, J and clone size derive from that table, while D and trimming were established from the DNA sequence. In this sample the table shows 90,000 to 120,000 clones, about three quarters of which occur a single time. The leading ten clones occupy around 4.4% of the sample.

Collaborating institutions collected whole blood in K2EDTA tubes following their own protocols. For TCRbeta analysis, collaborators shipped samples in one of three forms: frozen whole blood, isolated PBMCs, or DNA extracted from either of those sample types. Its CDR3 holds 14 amino acids, cysteine through phenylalanine. CDR3 DNA is the only sequence kept; it has 42 bases, read in frame from the first base. Ends trimmed: V by 3 bases, J by 5 bases; bases unmatched to a gene: 7. Looking up the germline V gene yields CDR1 SGDLS and CDR2 YYNGEE. Sample: peripheral blood. This receptor was obtained from a man between 65 and 79 years old with acute or convalescent COVID-19. The chain joins TRBV9 to TRBJ1-2; 7 central bases correspond to TRBD1. The DNA sequence reads TGTGCCAGCAGCGCAGGACAGGAGGGATATGGCTACACCTTC. This gives the protein CASSAGQEGYGYTF. Full variable domain (CDR3 extended with the reference TRBV9 and TRBJ1-2 proteins): DSGVTQTPKHLITATGQRVTLRCSPRSGDLSVYWYQQSLDQGLQFLIQYYNGEERAKGNILERFSAQQFPDLHSELNLSSLELGDSALYFCASSAGQEGYGYTFGSGTRLTVV.